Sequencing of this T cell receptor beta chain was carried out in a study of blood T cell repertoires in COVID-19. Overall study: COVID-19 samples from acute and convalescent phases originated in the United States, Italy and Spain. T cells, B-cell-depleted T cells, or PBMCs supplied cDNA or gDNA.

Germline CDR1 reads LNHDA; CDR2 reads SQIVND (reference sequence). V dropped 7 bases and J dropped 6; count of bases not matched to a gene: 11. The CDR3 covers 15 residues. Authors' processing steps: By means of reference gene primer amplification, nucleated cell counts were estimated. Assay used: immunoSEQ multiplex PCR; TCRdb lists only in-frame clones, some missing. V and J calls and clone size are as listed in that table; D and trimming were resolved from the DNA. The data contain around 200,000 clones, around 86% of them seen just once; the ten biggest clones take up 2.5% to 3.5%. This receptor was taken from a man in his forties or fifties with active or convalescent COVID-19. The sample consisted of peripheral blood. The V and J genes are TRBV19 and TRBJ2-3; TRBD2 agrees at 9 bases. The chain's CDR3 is CASTDSGGTRDTQYF. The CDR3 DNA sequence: TGTGCCAGTACGGACAGCGGGGGGACTAGGGATACGCAGTATTTT.